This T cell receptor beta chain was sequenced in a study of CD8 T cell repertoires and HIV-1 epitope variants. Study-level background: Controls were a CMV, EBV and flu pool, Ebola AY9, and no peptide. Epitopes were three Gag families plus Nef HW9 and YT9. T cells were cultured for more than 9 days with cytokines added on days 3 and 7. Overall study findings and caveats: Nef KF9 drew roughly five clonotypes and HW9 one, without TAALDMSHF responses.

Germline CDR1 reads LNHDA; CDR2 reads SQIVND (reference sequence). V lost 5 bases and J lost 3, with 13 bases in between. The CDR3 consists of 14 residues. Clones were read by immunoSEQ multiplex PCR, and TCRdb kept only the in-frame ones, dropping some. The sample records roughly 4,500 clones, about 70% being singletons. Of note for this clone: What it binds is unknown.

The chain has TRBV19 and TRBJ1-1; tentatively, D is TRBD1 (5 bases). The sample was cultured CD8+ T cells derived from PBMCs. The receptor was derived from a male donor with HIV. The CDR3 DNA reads TGTGCCAGTAGTCCCCGGTGGGGGGACACTGAAGCTTTCTTT. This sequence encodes CASSPRWGDTEAFF.